The 2 T cell receptor beta chains listed next were all sequenced from one sample in a study of control samples from healthy donors and cancer patients (dated by TCRdb to 2020 to 2021). The library was made by the immunoSEQ multiplex PCR assay. TCRdb stores this immuneACCESS table with in-frame sequences only. Part of the clones is absent; in the studies checked, under half of the shortfall reflects unresolved V genes, and no reason is known for the rest. This sample lists about 100,000 clones; around four fifths were detected once. The ten biggest clones cover roughly 18% of the sample. Sequencing used blood. The receptor set was obtained from a man aged 25 to 45 in good health.

V is TRBV2 and J is TRBJ2-2; 13 positions agree with TRBD2. Germline CDR1 SNHLY, CDR2 FYNNEI. The CDR3 covers 16 residues. The V and J ends lost 6 bases and 7 bases, in that order; junction bases with no gene match: 8. The CDR3 bases are TGTGCCAGCAGAGCGACTAGCGGGGGGTCTAACGGGGAGCTGTTTTTT. This sequence encodes CASRATSGGSNGELFF.

The chain uses TRBV6-5 and TRBJ1-1, with D possibly TRBD1 on 6 matching bases. The ends were cut back, 7 bases at V and 1 base at J, with 13 bases in the middle. Germline V gives CDR1 MNHEY, CDR2 SVGAGI. There are 14 residues in the CDR3. The CDR3 DNA is TGTGCCAGCACCCCCAGCAGGGGGAACACTGAAGCTTTCTTT. Translated: CASTPSRGNTEAFF.